This TCR beta chain was captured by sequencing in a study of T-cell memory formation after mild COVID-19. General study points: Still unconfirmed is whether the second-wave clones peaking on day 37 recognized SARS-CoV-2.

As concerns this clonotype: Its target is unknown.

MiXCR was run by TCRdb on the 5' RACE reads, yielding one entry per CDR3 protein. The sample has approximately 390,000 distinct CDR3 sequences, approximately 15% seen once. The trim removed 2 bases at V and 6 bases at J, leaving 10 bases unmatched. The CDR3 loop spans 16 amino acids. CDR1 and CDR2 (germline): LNHNV, YYDKDF (reference sequence). The receptor was derived from a man between 18 and 29 years old who had mild COVID-19 (a few samples of this study predate the infection). Cell type and time point are not known. The source material was PBMCs or a T cell subset sorted from them (not recorded which). The chain couples TRBV15 to TRBJ2-3, with 8 nucleotides matching TRBD2. The CDR3 bases are TGTGCCACCAGCAGATCCGGGGGGGCCGCTCCGGATACGCAGTATTTT. Its protein product is CATSRSGGAAPDTQYF. The whole variable domain, filled in from reference TRBV15 and TRBJ2-3, reads DAMVIQNPRYQVTQFGKPVTLSCSQTLNHNVMYWYQQKSSQAPKLLFHYYDKDFNNEADTPDNFQSRRPNTSFCFLDIRSPGLGDTAMYLCATSRSGGAAPDTQYFGPGTRLTVL.